This T cell receptor (beta chain) was sequenced in a study of neoadjuvant anti-PD-1 for oral cavity cancer. The protocol was immunoSEQ multiplex PCR, while the TCRdb copy is restricted to in-frame clones and leaves out a portion. The sample contains more than 10,000 clones, over 70% of which appear only once. The time point was: after neoadjuvant nivolumab, at surgical resection. The CDR3 extends over 20 amino acids. Germline CDR1 is SGHRS and CDR2 is YFSETQ. V gave up 1 base and J gave up 5 bases, with 27 bases separating them. Only a few counts were recorded for this clone. The chain joins TRBV5-1 to TRBJ1-4; the D gene is possibly TRBD1 (6 bases). The source of this sequence is a person between 35 and 79 years old with oral cavity squamous cell carcinoma. Sequencing was performed on PBMCs, taken after nivolumab (anti-PD-1) treatment. The CDR3 DNA is TGCGCCAGCAGCTTGAACCTGGACGGGACAATTCAAGGACCAAATGAAAAACTGTTTTTT. Translation gives CASSLNLDGTIQGPNEKLFF. Full variable domain (rest looked up from reference TRBV5-1 and TRBJ1-4): KAGVTQTPRYLIKTRGQQVTLSCSPISGHRSVSWYQQTPGQGLQFLFEYFSETQRNKGNFPGRFSGRQFSNSRSEMNVSTLELGDSALYLCASSLNLDGTIQGPNEKLFFGSGTQLSVL.